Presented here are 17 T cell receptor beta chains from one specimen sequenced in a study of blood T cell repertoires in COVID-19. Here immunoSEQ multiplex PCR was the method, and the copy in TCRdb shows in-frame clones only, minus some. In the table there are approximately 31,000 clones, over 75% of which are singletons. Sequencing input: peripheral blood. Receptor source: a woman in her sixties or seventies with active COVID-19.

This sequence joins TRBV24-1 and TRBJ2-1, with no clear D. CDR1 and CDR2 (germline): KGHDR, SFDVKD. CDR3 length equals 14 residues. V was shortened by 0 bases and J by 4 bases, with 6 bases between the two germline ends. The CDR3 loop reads CATSDLGRYNEQFF. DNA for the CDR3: TGTGCCACCAGTGATTTGGGCAGGTACAATGAGCAGTTCTTC.

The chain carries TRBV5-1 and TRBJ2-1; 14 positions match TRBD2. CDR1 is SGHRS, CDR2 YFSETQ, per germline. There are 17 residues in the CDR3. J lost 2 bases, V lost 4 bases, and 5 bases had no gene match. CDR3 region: CASSPGLAGGPYNEQFF. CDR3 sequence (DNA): TGCGCCAGCAGCCCAGGACTAGCGGGGGGCCCCTACAATGAGCAGTTCTTC.

The CDR3: CASSLGTANSPLHF. Here the CDR3 DNA reads TGTGCCAGCAGCCTCGGGACAGCAAATTCACCCCTCCACTTT. V usage is TRBV7-2 and J usage is TRBJ1-6; 7 bases map to TRBD1. In germline, CDR1 is SGHTA, CDR2 FQGNSA. The CDR3 runs to 14 residues. With 5 bases clipped from V and 7 bases from J, the junction kept 5 bases outside the gene matches.

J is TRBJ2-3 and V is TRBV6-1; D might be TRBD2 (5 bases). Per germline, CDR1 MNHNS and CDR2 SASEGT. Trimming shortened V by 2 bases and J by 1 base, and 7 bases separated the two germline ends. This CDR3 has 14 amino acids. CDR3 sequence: CASSETAGTDTQYF. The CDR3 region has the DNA TGTGCCAGCAGTGAAACAGCGGGCACAGATACGCAGTATTTT.

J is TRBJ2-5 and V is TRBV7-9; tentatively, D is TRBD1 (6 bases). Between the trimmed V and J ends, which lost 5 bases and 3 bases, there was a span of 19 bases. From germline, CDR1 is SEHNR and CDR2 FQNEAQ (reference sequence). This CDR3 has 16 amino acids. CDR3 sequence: CASSPRHATGKETQYF. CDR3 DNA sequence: TGTGCCAGCAGCCCGCGGCACGCGACAGGAAAAGAGACCCAGTACTTC.

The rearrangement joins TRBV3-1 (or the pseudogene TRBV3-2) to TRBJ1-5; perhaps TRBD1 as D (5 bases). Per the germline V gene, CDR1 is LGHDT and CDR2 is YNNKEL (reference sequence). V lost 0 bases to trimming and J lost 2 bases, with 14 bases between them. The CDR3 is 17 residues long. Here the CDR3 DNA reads TGTGCCAGCAGCCAAGAGGGGGGGACCTTAGGCAATCAGCCCCAGCATTTT. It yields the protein CASSQEGGTLGNQPQHF.

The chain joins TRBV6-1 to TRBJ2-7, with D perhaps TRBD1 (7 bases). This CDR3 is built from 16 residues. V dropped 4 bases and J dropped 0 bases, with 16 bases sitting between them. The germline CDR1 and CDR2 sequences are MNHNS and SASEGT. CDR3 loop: CASSGGDSFISYEQYF. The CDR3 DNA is TGTGCCAGCAGTGGGGGGGACAGCTTTATCTCCTACGAGCAGTACTTC.

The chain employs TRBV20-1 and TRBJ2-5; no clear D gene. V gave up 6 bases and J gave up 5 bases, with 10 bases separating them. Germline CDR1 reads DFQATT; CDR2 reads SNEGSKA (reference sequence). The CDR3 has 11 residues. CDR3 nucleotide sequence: TGCAGTGCATACCCTCGGGAGACCCAGTACTTC. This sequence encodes CSAYPRETQYF.

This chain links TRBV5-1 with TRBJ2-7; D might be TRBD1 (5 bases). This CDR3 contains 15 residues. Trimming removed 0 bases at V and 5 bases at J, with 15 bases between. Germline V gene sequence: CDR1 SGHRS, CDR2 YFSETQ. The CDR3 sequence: CASSLERRAAHEQYF. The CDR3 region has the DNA TGCGCCAGCAGCTTGGAACGCAGGGCAGCCCACGAGCAGTACTTC.

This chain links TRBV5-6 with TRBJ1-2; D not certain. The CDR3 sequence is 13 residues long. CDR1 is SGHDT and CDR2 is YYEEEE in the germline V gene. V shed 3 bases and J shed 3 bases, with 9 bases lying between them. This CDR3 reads CASSSQAHYGYTF. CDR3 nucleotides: TGTGCCAGCAGCTCGCAGGCGCACTATGGCTACACCTTC.

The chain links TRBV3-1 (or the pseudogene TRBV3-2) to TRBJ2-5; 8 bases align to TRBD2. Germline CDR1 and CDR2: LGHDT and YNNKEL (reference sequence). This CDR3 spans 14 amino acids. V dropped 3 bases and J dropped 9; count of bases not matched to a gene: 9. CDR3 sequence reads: CASSQGLSGDSQYF. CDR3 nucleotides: TGTGCCAGCAGCCAGGGACTTAGCGGGGACTCCCAGTACTTC.

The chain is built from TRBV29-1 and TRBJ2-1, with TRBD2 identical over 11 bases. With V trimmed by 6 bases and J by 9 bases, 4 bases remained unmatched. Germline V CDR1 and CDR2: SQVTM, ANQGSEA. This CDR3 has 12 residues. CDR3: CSVIAGGLEQFF. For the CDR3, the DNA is TGCAGCGTCATAGCGGGGGGGCTTGAGCAGTTCTTC.

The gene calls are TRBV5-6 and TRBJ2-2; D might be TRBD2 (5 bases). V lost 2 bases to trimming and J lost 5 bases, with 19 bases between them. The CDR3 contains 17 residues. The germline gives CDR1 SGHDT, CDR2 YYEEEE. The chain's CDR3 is CASSLFVEVVRTGELFF. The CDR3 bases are TGTGCCAGCAGCTTATTTGTGGAGGTCGTTAGGACCGGGGAGCTGTTTTTT.

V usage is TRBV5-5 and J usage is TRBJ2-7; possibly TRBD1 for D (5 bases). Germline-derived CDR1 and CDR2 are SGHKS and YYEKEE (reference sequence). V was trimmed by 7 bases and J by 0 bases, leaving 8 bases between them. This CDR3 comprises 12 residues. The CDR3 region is CASGDSSYEQYF. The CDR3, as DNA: TGTGCCAGCGGCGACAGCTCCTACGAGCAGTACTTC. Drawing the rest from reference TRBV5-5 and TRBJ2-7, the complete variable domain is DAGVTQSPTHLIKTRGQQVTLRCSPISGHKSVSWYQQVLGQGPQFIFQYYEKEERGRGNFPDRFSARQFPNYSSELNVNALLLGDSALYLCASGDSSYEQYFGPGTRLTVT.

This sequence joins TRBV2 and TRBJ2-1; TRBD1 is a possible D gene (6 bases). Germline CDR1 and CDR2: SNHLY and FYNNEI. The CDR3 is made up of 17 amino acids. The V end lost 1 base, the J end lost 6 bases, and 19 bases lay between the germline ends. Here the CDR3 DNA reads TGTGCCAGCAGTGAAGGGCAGGGGAAGCTTTATGGCAATGAGCAGTTCTTC. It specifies CASSEGQGKLYGNEQFF.

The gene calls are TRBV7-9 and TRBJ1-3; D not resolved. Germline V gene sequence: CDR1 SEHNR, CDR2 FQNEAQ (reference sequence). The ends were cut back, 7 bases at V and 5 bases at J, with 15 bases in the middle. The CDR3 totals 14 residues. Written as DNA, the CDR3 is TGTGCCAGCACCCTAGAAGAGGAAAGAAACACCATATATTTT. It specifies CASTLEEERNTIYF.

CDR3 bases: TGTGCCAGCAGTTTAGTGGGACAGGGTGTTGGGGAGACCCAGTACTTC. Translating it yields CASSLVGQGVGETQYF. The V call is TRBV28, the J call TRBJ2-5; 9 positions agree with TRBD1. Germline lookup yields CDR1 MDHEN and CDR2 SYDVKM. Trimming removed 2 bases from V and 5 bases from J; junction bases left unmatched: 9. CDR3 length equals 16 residues.